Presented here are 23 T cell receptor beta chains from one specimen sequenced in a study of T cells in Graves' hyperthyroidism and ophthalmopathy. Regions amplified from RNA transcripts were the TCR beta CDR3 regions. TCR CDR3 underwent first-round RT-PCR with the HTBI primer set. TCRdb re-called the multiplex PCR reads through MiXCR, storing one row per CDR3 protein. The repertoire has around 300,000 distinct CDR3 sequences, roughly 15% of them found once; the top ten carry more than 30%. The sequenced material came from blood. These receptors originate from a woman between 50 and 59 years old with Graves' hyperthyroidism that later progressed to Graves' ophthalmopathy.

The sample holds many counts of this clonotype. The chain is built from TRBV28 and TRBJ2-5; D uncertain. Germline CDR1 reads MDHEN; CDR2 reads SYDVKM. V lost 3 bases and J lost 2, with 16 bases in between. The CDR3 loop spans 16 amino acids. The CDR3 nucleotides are TGTGCCAGCAGTTTGGAGTCCGGTGTGCGGCAAGAGACCCAGTACTTC. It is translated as CASSLESGVRQETQYF.

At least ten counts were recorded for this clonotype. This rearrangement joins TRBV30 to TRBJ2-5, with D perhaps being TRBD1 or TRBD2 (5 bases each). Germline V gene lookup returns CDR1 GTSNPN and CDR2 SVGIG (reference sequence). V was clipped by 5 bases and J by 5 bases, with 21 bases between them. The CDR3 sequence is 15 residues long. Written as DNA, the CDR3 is TGTGCCTGGTCCCCCTGGGGGTCGGCCGCTGAGACCCAGTACTTC. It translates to CAWSPWGSAAETQYF.

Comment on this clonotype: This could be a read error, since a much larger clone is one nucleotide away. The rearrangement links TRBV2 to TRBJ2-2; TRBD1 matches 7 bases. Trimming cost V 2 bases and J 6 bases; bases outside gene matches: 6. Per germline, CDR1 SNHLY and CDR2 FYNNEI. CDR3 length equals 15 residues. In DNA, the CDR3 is TGTGCCAGCAGTGAAAGCGATGGGACAGCCGGGGAGCTGTTTTTT. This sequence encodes CASSESDGTAGELFF.

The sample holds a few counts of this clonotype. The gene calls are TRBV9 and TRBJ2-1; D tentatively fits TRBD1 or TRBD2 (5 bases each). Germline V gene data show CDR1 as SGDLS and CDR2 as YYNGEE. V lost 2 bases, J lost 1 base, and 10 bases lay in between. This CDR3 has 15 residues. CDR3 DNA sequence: TGTGCCAGCAGCGTCCGGGACCGGTCCTACAATGAGCAGTTCTTC. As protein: CASSVRDRSYNEQFF.

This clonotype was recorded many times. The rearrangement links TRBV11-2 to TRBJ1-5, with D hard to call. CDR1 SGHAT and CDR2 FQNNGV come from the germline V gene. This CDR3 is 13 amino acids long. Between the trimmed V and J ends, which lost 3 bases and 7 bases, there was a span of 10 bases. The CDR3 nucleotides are TGTGCCAGCAGCTTCGGCCGCGGACAGCCCCAGCATTTT. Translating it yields CASSFGRGQPQHF.

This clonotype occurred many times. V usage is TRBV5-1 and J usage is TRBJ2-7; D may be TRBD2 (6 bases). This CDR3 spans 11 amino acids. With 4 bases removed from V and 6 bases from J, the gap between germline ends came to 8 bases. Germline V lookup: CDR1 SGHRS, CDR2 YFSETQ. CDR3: CASSVGGEQYF. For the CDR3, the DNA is TGCGCCAGCAGCGTGGGAGGCGAGCAGTACTTC.

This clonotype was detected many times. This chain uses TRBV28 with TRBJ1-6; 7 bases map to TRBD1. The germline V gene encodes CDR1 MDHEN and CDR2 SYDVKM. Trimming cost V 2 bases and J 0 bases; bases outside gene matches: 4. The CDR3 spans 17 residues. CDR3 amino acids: CASSLTRDSSYNSPLHF. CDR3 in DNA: TGTGCCAGCAGTTTAACCAGGGACAGCTCCTATAATTCACCCCTCCACTTT.

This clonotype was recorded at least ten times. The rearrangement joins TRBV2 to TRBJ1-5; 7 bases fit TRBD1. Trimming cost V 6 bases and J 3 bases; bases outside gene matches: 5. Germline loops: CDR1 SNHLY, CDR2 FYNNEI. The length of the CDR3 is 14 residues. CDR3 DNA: TGTGCCAGCAGCCTAGGGGGCTACAATCAGCCCCAGCATTTT. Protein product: CASSLGGYNQPQHF.

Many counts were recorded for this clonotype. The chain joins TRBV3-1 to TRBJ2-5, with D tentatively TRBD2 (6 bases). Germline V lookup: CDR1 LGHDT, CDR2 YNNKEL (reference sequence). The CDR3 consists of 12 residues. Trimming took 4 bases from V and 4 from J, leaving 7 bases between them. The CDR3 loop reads CASSLAAETQYF. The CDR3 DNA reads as TGTGCCAGCAGCCTAGCGGCAGAGACCCAGTACTTC.

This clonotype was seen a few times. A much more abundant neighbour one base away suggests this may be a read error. CDR3 DNA: TGTGCCAGCAGTTTAGGGACCACCAAAACCATTCAGTACTTC. Residues: CASSLGTTKTIQYF. The rearrangement uses TRBV12-3 or TRBV12-4 and TRBJ2-4; D gene ambiguous. The CDR3 covers 14 residues.

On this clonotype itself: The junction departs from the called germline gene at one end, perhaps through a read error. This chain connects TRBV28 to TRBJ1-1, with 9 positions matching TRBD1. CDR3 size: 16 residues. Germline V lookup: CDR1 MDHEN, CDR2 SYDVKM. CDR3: CASRPYRGLTYTKAFF. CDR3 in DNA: TGTGCCAGCAGACCTTACAGGGGGCTGACGTACACTAAAGCTTTCTTT.

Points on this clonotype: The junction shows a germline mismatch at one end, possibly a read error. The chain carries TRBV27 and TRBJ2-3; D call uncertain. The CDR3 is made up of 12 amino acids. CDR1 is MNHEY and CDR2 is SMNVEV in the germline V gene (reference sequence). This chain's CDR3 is CAGSPHFGTQYF. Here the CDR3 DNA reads TGTGCCGGCAGTCCGCACTTTGGTACGCAGTATTTT.

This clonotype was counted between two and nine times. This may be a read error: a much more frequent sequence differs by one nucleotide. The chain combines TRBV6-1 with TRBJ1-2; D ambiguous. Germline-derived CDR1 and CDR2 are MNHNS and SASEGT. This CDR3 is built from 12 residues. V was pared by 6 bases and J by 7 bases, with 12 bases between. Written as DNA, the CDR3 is TGTGCCAGCAGACTGCAGCGCTGTGGCTACACCTTC. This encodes CASRLQRCGYTF.

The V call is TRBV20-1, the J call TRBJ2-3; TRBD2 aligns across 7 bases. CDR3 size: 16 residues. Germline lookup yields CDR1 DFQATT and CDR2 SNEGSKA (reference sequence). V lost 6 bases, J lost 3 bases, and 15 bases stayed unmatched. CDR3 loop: CSAEPVPDGRTDTQYF. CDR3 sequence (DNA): TGCAGTGCCGAGCCCGTTCCGGACGGGAGGACAGATACGCAGTATTTT.

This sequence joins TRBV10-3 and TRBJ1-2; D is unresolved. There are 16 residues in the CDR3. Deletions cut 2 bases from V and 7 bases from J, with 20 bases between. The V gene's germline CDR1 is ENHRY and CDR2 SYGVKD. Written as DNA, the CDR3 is TGTGCCATCAGTGAGGGGGTTGGGCTAGGAAGAAGTGGCTACACCTTC. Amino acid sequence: CAISEGVGLGRSGYTF.

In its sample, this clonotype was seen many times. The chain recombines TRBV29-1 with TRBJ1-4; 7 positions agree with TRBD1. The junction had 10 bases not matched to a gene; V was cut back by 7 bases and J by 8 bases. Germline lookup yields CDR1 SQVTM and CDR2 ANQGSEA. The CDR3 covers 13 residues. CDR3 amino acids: CSALPQGGEKLFF. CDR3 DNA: TGCAGCGCCCTTCCGCAGGGGGGAGAAAAACTGTTTTTT.

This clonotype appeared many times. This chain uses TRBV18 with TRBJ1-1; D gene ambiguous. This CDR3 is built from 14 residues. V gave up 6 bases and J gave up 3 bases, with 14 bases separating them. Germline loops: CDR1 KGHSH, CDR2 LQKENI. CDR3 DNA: TGTGCCAGCTCGGATGGGATCTGGGACACTGAAGCTTTCTTT. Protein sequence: CASSDGIWDTEAFF.

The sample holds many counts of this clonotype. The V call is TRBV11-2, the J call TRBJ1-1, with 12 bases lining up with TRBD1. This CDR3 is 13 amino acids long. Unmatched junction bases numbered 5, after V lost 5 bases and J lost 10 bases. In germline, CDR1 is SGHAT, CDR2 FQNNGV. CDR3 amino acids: CASSLGQGASAFF. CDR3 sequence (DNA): TGTGCCAGCAGCCTGGGACAGGGGGCTTCAGCTTTCTTT.

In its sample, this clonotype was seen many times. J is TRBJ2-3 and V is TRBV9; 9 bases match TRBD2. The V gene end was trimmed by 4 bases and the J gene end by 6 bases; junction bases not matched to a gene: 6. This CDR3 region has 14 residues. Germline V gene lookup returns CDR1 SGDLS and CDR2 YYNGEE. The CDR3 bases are TGTGCCAGCAGCCCAGGGACTAGCATTGATACGCAGTATTTT. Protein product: CASSPGTSIDTQYF.

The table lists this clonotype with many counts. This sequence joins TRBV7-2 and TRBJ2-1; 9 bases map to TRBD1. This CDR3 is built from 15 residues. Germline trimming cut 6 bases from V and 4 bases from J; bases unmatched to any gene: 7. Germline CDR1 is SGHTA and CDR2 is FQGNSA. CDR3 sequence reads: CASRRTGASYNEQFF. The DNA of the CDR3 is TGTGCCAGCAGAAGGACAGGGGCCTCTTACAATGAGCAGTTCTTC.

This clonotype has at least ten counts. The CDR3, as DNA: TGTGCCAGCAGTTACGCTAGCGGGACGTACAATGAGCAGTTCTTC. Its translation is CASSYASGTYNEQFF. The V gene is TRBV6-5, the J gene TRBJ2-1; 9 nucleotides match TRBD2. Trimming removed 2 bases from V and 4 bases from J; junction bases left unmatched: 3. Germline V gene lookup returns CDR1 MNHEY and CDR2 SVGAGI. The CDR3 runs 15 residues.

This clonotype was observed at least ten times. The CDR3 DNA sequence: TGTGCCAGCAGCTTAACCCGGGACCCGCACAATGAGCAGTTCTTC. It codes for CASSLTRDPHNEQFF. This chain links TRBV7-3 with TRBJ2-1; D is tentatively TRBD1 or TRBD2 (5 bases each). Trimming took off 0 bases at V and 5 bases at J, with 11 bases between the two ends. CDR1 is SGHTA and CDR2 is FQGTGA in the germline V gene. This CDR3 is 15 amino acids long. Combining the CDR3 with reference TRBV7-3 and TRBJ2-1 gives the whole variable domain GAGVSQTPSNKVTEKGKYVELRCDPISGHTALYWYRQSLGQGPEFLIYFQGTGAADDSGLPNDRFFAVRPEGSVSTLKIQRTERGDSAVYLCASSLTRDPHNEQFFGPGTRLTVL.

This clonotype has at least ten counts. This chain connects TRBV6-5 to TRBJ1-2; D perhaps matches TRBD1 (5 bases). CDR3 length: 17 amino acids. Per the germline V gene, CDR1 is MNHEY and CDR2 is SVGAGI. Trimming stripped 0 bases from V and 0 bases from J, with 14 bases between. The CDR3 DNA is TGTGCCAGCAGTTACTCGATCAGGGCAGTAGCTAACTATGGCTACACCTTC. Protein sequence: CASSYSIRAVANYGYTF.